These T cell receptor beta chains were read from a single sample in a study of type 1 regulatory T cells. TCRdb used MiXCR to reprocess the reads, holding one entry per CDR3 protein. The table has some 25,000 distinct CDR3 sequences, roughly 72% seen once; the top ten hold 11% to 15%. These receptors lack a known antigen. Sequenced sample: cultured T cells, either the whole culture or a sorted T cell fraction (not recorded which). The receptors stem from a human donor in good health. Each CDR3 is given with its conserved first and last residue. Fields, in order: J gene, D gene, clone size, V gene, CDR3 DNA, CDR3 protein. The D gene is left open where the match is weak. Size is stated for part of the rows, as once, few or many counts, or as a class when the clone is expanded.

j_gene: TRBJ2-1
d_gene: .
abundance: .
v_gene: TRBV6-5
CDR3nt: TGTGCCAGCAGTTCTACTGCCGGGGGGCCCGACTACAATGAGCAGTTCTTC
CDR3aa: CASSSTAGGPDYNEQFF

j_gene: TRBJ1-2
d_gene: TRBD1
abundance: .
v_gene: TRBV28
CDR3nt: TGTGCCAGCAGTTTATACCTACAGGGGGATGAGACGAGTGGCTACACCTTC
CDR3aa: CASSLYLQGDETSGYTF

j_gene: TRBJ2-5
d_gene: .
abundance: once
v_gene: TRBV12-3/TRBV12-4
CDR3nt: TGTGCCAGCAGTTTTTCCCGGCGAGAGACCCAGTACTTC
CDR3aa: CASSFSRRETQYF

j_gene: TRBJ2-7
d_gene: .
abundance: .
v_gene: TRBV7-3
CDR3nt: TGTGCCAGCAGGAAGCAAGGGAGGAGTTACGAGCAGTACTTC
CDR3aa: CASRKQGRSYEQYF

j_gene: TRBJ2-2
d_gene: .
abundance: .
v_gene: TRBV12-3/TRBV12-4
CDR3nt: TGTGCCAGCAGTTTTCGGACAGCGAACACCGGGGAGCTGTTTTTT
CDR3aa: CASSFRTANTGELFF

j_gene: TRBJ2-5
d_gene: .
abundance: once
v_gene: TRBV2
CDR3nt: TGTGCCAGCAGTGTCTCGAGGCTCCAAGAGACCCAGTACTTC
CDR3aa: CASSVSRLQETQYF

j_gene: TRBJ1-2
d_gene: TRBD1
abundance: .
v_gene: TRBV20-1
CDR3nt: TGCAGTGTCACATCGGGAAGGGACAGGGGAAATGGCTACACCTTC
CDR3aa: CSVTSGRDRGNGYTF

j_gene: TRBJ1-1
d_gene: .
abundance: .
v_gene: TRBV29-1
CDR3nt: TGCAGCGTTGCGGACCGACTCCTCACTGAAGCTTTCTTT
CDR3aa: CSVADRLLTEAFF

j_gene: TRBJ2-1
d_gene: .
abundance: .
v_gene: TRBV7-3
CDR3nt: TGTGCCAGCAGCGTCCTCGGGGCGGGGGCTATAAATGAGCAGTTCTTC
CDR3aa: CASSVLGAGAINEQFF

j_gene: TRBJ2-1
d_gene: .
abundance: few
v_gene: TRBV4-3
CDR3nt: TGCGCCAGCAGCCAAGATCGGGGTAGCGACAATGAGCAGTTCTTC
CDR3aa: CASSQDRGSDNEQFF

j_gene: TRBJ2-1
d_gene: TRBD2
abundance: medium-sized
v_gene: TRBV10-3
CDR3nt: TGTGCCACGGGTAGTCAAGCGGGGGGGCCTTATGAGCAGTTCTTC
CDR3aa: CATGSQAGGPYEQFF

j_gene: TRBJ1-4
d_gene: .
abundance: .
v_gene: TRBV5-1
CDR3nt: TGCGCCAGCACCTGGACACCTTCCGGTAATGAAAAACTGTTTTTT
CDR3aa: CASTWTPSGNEKLFF

j_gene: TRBJ2-5
d_gene: TRBD2
abundance: .
v_gene: TRBV5-1
CDR3nt: TGCGCCAGCAGTGTTCTCGGGGGGATACAAGAGACCCAGTACTTC
CDR3aa: CASSVLGGIQETQYF

j_gene: TRBJ1-5
d_gene: TRBD1
abundance: .
v_gene: TRBV7-2
CDR3nt: TGTGCCAGCAGCCTCCGGACAGGGGACCAGCCCCAGCATTTT
CDR3aa: CASSLRTGDQPQHF

j_gene: TRBJ2-5
d_gene: TRBD2
abundance: .
v_gene: TRBV20-1
CDR3nt: TGCAGTGCTAGGAAACTAGCGGGGGCTATGTACCAAGAGACCCAGTACTTC
CDR3aa: CSARKLAGAMYQETQYF

j_gene: TRBJ1-5
d_gene: .
abundance: .
v_gene: TRBV7-2
CDR3nt: TGTGCCAGCAGCTTAGCGCCAAGGAATCAGCCCCAGCATTTT
CDR3aa: CASSLAPRNQPQHF

j_gene: TRBJ2-3
d_gene: TRBD2
abundance: few
v_gene: TRBV20-1
CDR3nt: TGCAGTGCCCGCGGGGGGCTCGCAGATACGCAGTATTTT
CDR3aa: CSARGGLADTQYF

j_gene: TRBJ2-5
d_gene: .
abundance: .
v_gene: TRBV29-1
CDR3nt: TGCAGCGTCTTCCACTTGAGAGGGTTCGCGATGGAGACCCAGTACTTC
CDR3aa: CSVFHLRGFAMETQYF

j_gene: TRBJ2-1
d_gene: TRBD1
abundance: .
v_gene: TRBV2
CDR3nt: TGTGCCAGCAGTGAATTAGGGCGGACAGGGAATGAGCAGTTCTTC
CDR3aa: CASSELGRTGNEQFF

j_gene: TRBJ1-2
d_gene: .
abundance: .
v_gene: TRBV5-1
CDR3nt: TGCGCCAGCAGCTTGGCCATAGACGGAAATAAGTATGGCTACACCTTC
CDR3aa: CASSLAIDGNKYGYTF

j_gene: TRBJ2-3
d_gene: TRBD2
abundance: .
v_gene: TRBV12-3/TRBV12-4
CDR3nt: TGTGCCAGCAGTTCCCTTAGCGGGGGGGCCCCAGATACGCAGTATTTT
CDR3aa: CASSSLSGGAPDTQYF

j_gene: TRBJ2-6
d_gene: .
abundance: .
v_gene: TRBV27
CDR3nt: TGTGCCAGCAGCCCACAAGTCTCTTCTGGGGCCAACGTCCTGACTTTC
CDR3aa: CASSPQVSSGANVLTF